The following is a TCR beta chain sequence with its context. This clone was seen a few times. Its specific antigen is unknown. No qualities accompany the bases; no much larger clone lies one base away. At the DNA level, this CDR3 is encoded by other sequences in the same sample as well. At the junction V is shortened by 2 bases and J by 3 bases; bases outside the gene matches: 3. There are 14 amino acids in the CDR3, from cysteine to phenylalanine inclusive. Only CDR3 DNA remains: 42 bases, in frame from the first base. Via the germline V gene, CDR1 is KGHSH and CDR2 LQKENI. This entry is derived from a study of shared clonotypes between healthy human individuals (TCRdb year 2020). Regarding the complete study: The cohort included three men and a couple of women between 18 and 49 years of age. Blood TCR repertoires of 5 or 6 healthy adults were deeply sequenced to estimate repertoire size and the extent of clonotype sharing between individuals. To increase sequencing depth and limit assay-specific biases, different laboratories used diverse techniques to prepare libraries and sequence TCR repertoires. Per donor, leukapheresis produced somewhere between about 0.94 and 9 billion PBMCs. Paper-wide results and their limitations: Sampling was restricted to blood, and TCR repertoires in tissues likely differ from the TCR repertoires found in blood. Pairwise subsampling led to the expectation that sequencing depth would affect the degree of clonotype sharing among donors. Because the study included a small number of donors, the genetic and exposure-history diversity represented was limited.

The donors were healthy, HIV-negative adults who had no recently reported acute infections or vaccinations. Every donor was a Caucasian adult living in Nashville, Tennessee, USA. For unsorted samples, some 90 million PBMCs were counted, and genomic DNA was extracted using the QIAamp DNA Blood Mini kit. After blood collection by leukapheresis, PBMCs were isolated using Ficoll-Histopaque density gradient centrifugation and then cryopreserved in the vapor phase of liquid nitrogen. TCR CDR3 regions were amplified from genomic DNA by multiplex PCR using the deep immunoSEQ assay. For each cell subset, the extracted genomic DNA was distributed evenly across all wells of several immunoSEQ 96-well plates, and each plate served as one replicate. For unsorted PBMC, around 290 ng of genomic DNA, equivalent to about 30,000 T cell genomes, went into each replicate PCR. Ten immunoSEQ deep assay plates were used to sequence unsorted PBMC genomic DNA. The purified libraries were quantified using a Qubit 3.0 fluorometer, sized with a Bioanalyzer 2100, and then quantified again using the KAPA Library Quantification kit. Each immunoSEQ 96-well plate was sequenced on its own single-read 150-cycle Illumina NextSeq 550 flow cell. The authors' analysis ran thus. Because the immunoSEQ output held only junctional sequences and lacked quality scores, the filtering could not match the filtering applied to full-length reads. To assign V/J genes and CDR3, sequences were annotated using PyIR, a Python wrapper for IgBLAST v1.9, with IMGT germline references. Any read was removed if the V/J assignment was weak (E-value above 1e-6), the CDR3 was missing, or the read contained stop codons, out-of-frame junctions, or ambiguous translated residues. V3J clonotypes were defined by identical inferred V gene, J gene, and CDR3 amino acid sequence. Percentage overlap between repertoires was computed as shared unique clonotypes divided by the size of the smaller repertoire. Richness of each repertoire was evaluated using RTK rarefaction, the Chao1 estimator, and Recon v2.1 estimates of unobserved clonotypes. TCRdb stores this immuneACCESS table with in-frame sequences only. Part of the clones is absent; in the studies checked, under half of the shortfall reflects unresolved V genes, and no reason is known for the rest. D and trimming were read from the DNA, whereas the V and J calls and clone size are those reported in that table. Counted in this sample were some 480,000 clones; around three quarters of them appeared once. The biggest ten clones account for 12% of the sample.

The origin of this receptor is a woman in her thirties or forties in good health. Some clones in this sample may be carry-over from other donors' samples. The sequenced material came from PBMCs. Rearrangement joined TRBV18 to TRBJ2-7, and TRBD1 matches 8 of the central bases. The encoded CDR3 is CASSPGTGVYEQYF. The nucleotides are TGTGCCAGCTCACCAGGGACAGGTGTCTACGAGCAGTACTTC. Full variable domain (CDR3 extended with the reference TRBV18 and TRBJ2-7 proteins): NAGVMQNPRHLVRRRGQEARLRCSPMKGHSHVYWYRQLPEEGLKFMVYLQKENIIDESGMPKERFSAEFPKEGPSILRIQQVVRGDSAAYFCASSPGTGVYEQYFGPGTRLTVT.